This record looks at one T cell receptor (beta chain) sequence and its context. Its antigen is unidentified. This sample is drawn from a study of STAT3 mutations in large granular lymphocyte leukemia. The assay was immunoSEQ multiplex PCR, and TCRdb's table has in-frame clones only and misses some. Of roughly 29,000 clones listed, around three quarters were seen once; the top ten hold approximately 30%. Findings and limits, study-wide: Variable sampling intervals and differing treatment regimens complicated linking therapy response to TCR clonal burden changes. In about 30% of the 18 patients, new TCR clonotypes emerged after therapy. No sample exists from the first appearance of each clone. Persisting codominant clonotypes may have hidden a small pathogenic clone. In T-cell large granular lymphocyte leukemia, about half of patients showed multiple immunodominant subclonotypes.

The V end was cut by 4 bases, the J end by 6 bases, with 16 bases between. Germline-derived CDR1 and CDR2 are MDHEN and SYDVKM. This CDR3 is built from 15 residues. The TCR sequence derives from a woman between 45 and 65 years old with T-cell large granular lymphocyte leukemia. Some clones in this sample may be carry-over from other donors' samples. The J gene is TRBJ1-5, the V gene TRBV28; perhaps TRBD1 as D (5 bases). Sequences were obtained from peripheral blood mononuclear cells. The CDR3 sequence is CASSSTALGGQPQHF. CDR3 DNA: TGTGCCAGCAGTTCGACAGCGCTCGGGGGTCAGCCCCAGCATTTT.